These 6 T cell receptor beta chains originate from one sample sequenced in a study of shared clonotypes between healthy human individuals. Profiled with immunoSEQ multiplex PCR; TCRdb holds only in-frame clones, not every one. The repertoire holds fewer than 200,000 clones, approximately 92% seen once, with around 0.067% in the top ten. Source material: naive CD4+ T cells sorted from blood. Subset meaning: CD45RA+ positively selected. These receptors originate from a woman under 40 in good health.

Here the CDR3 reads CASSLAREVTYEQYF. CDR3 coding DNA: TGCGCCAGCAGTCTAGCGCGGGAGGTGACCTACGAGCAGTACTTC. This chain joins TRBV4-1 and TRBJ2-7; 8 bases agree with TRBD2. V shed 6 bases, J shed 2 bases, and the junction held 9 bases outside the gene matches. The germline V gene encodes CDR1 MGHRA and CDR2 YSYEKL. The CDR3 extends over 15 amino acids.

This chain connects TRBV28 to TRBJ1-4; 7 nucleotides match TRBD1. V lost 7 bases and J lost 7; bases outside the gene matches: 9. The germline CDR1 and CDR2 sequences are MDHEN and SYDVKM. The CDR3 sequence is 14 residues long. CDR3 DNA sequence: TGTGCCAGCATTAAGGACAGGTTCGTTGAAAAACTGTTTTTT. It specifies CASIKDRFVEKLFF. The variable domain in full, with the rest retrieved from reference TRBV28 and TRBJ1-4, is DVKVTQSSRYLVKRTGEKVFLECVQDMDHENMFWYRQDPGLGLRLIYFSYDVKMKEKGDIPEGYSVSREKKERFSLILESASTNQTSMYLCASIKDRFVEKLFFGSGTQLSVL.

In its sample, this clone was seen a few times. This chain joins TRBV30 and TRBJ1-2; no reliable D call. The germline V gene encodes CDR1 GTSNPN and CDR2 SVGIG (reference sequence). With 3 bases removed from V and 4 bases from J, the gap between germline ends came to 9 bases. This CDR3 region has 12 residues. CDR3 region: CAWSSSSYGYTF. The CDR3 nucleotides are TGTGCCTGGAGCAGTAGTAGCTATGGCTACACCTTC. Complete variable domain (other parts from reference TRBV30 and TRBJ1-2): SQTIHQWPATLVQPVGSPLSLECTVEGTSNPNLYWYRQAAGRGLQLLFYSVGIGQISSEVPQNLSASRPQDRQFILSSKKLLLSDSGFYLCAWSSSSYGYTFGSGTRLTVV.

The gene calls are TRBV6-4 and TRBJ1-2, with D maybe TRBD1 (6 bases). The V gene's germline CDR1 is MRHNA and CDR2 SNTAGT. Between the trimmed V and J ends, which lost 6 bases and 4 bases, there was a span of 15 bases. The CDR3 is 14 residues long. DNA for the CDR3: TGTGCCAGCAGACCAACAGGGTTAGGCTATGGCTACACCTTC. This translates into CASRPTGLGYGYTF.

This sequence joins TRBV10-3 and TRBJ1-1; 12 nucleotides align to TRBD1. This CDR3 spans 13 amino acids. V dropped 8 bases and J dropped 7; count of bases not matched to a gene: 5. Germline V gives CDR1 ENHRY, CDR2 SYGVKD. The CDR3 DNA follows: TGTGCCATCGGGGGACAGGGGGCGGGTGAAGCTTTCTTT. It encodes CAIGGQGAGEAFF.

The V call is TRBV5-8, the J call TRBJ2-5; 15 positions match TRBD2. This CDR3 is 15 amino acids long. Germline CDR1 and CDR2: SGHTS and YDEGEE. The J segment lost 5 bases and the V segment lost 4 bases, leaving 3 bases of the junction unmatched. The CDR3 coding sequence is TGTGCCAGCAGCCGCGGACTAGCGGGGGGGGAGACCCAGTACTTC. Its protein product is CASSRGLAGGETQYF.